One TCR beta chain is described in this entry. The sample originates from a study of blood T cell repertoires in COVID-19. Overall study context: Researchers got acute and convalescent COVID-19 samples from the United States, Italy and Spain. PBMCs, B-cell-depleted T cells, or T cells provided the cDNA or gDNA that made up the material.

Assignment of participants to cohorts was predicated upon participant-reported clinical history. How the authors handled the data: Using reference gene primer amplification, nucleated cell counts were estimated. Produced via immunoSEQ multiplex PCR; TCRdb's table is partial and in-frame only. D and trimming come from the DNA, and the V and J calls and clone size come from that table. The profile covers about 170,000 clones, with approximately 80% appearing a single time and roughly 12% taken by the ten largest. Germline V lookup: CDR1 LGHNA, CDR2 YSLEER. This CDR3 is 17 amino acids long. The V gene end was trimmed by 0 bases and the J gene end by 7 bases; junction bases not matched to a gene: 9.

Sequencing used PBMCs or T cells enriched from blood (not recorded which). The chain has TRBV4-3 and TRBJ2-1; TRBD2 aligns across 10 bases. The TCR sequence derives from a man aged 50 or older who had recovered from COVID-19. CDR3 DNA: TGCGCCAGCAGCCAAGATCAAGCGGGGGGGCCTTGGAATGAGCAGTTCTTC. It is translated as CASSQDQAGGPWNEQFF.